This T cell receptor beta chain was recorded in a study of cytotoxic CD8 clonotypes in ibrutinib-treated CLL. Study as a whole: About 24 partial and 2 complete responses; at median approximately 70 months, roughly 15 remitted, about twelve progressed. Among the samples, the mean was roughly 260,000 productive templates and about 94,000 productive rearrangements.

From germline, CDR1 is KGHSH and CDR2 LQKENI. V dropped 2 bases and J dropped 0 bases, with 11 bases sitting between them. CDR3 size: 16 residues. TCRdb keeps only in-frame clones here, not all; method: immunoSEQ multiplex PCR. This sample has 150,000 to 200,000 clones; approximately 80% occur once, and the top ten carry roughly 2%. This sample comprised PBMCs, obtained after 12 months of ibrutinib treatment. This sequence joins TRBV18 and TRBJ2-1, with D uncertain. The clonotype comes from a human donor with chronic lymphocytic leukemia. The CDR3 reads CASSPETIFSYNEQFF. The CDR3 DNA is TGTGCCAGCTCACCAGAAACAATTTTCTCCTACAATGAGCAGTTCTTC.